In this sample, the clone carrying this T cell receptor beta chain turned up many times. This record comes from a study of blood T cells in healthy people across ages. The CDR3 sequence is 17 residues long. Germline lookup yields CDR1 MNHEY and CDR2 SMNVEV (reference sequence). The trim removed 4 bases at V and 6 bases at J, leaving 11 bases unmatched. For the second PCR, which ran for about 6 to 11 cycles, a sample-barcoded 5' primer and a J-beta primer mix were used. Each CDR3 protein is one row after TCRdb ran MiXCR on the 5' RACE reads. The sample lists hundreds of thousands of distinct CDR3 sequences; roughly 31% were seen once.

The TCR was taken from a woman aged 80 or older in good health. The sequenced material came from blood. The chain has TRBV27 and TRBJ2-4; TRBD2 aligns across 11 bases. Here the CDR3 reads CASSSTGTSGQRNIQYF. The DNA for the CDR3 is TGTGCCAGCAGTTCTACCGGGACTAGCGGTCAAAGAAACATTCAGTACTTC.